A selection of T cell receptor beta chains follows, all from one sample in a study of CD8 T cells in Susac syndrome. Using its own MiXCR run on the immunoSEQ multiplex PCR reads, TCRdb lists one record per CDR3 protein. The data contain 100,000 to 150,000 distinct CDR3 sequences, over 85% of them singletons. Sequenced input: CD8+ T cells from PBMCs. These receptors all come from a human donor with multiple sclerosis. The CDR3 runs from the conserved cysteine through the conserved F or W. A D gene is named only where the DNA matches it firmly. A row's size may be missing; if present it is once, few, many or a size class.

V gene	J gene	D gene	clone size	CDR3 DNA	CDR3 protein
TRBV27	TRBJ1-2	TRBD1	once	TGTGCCAGCAGTCCACGGACAGGGGGGCACTATGGCTACACCTTC	CASSPRTGGHYGYTF
TRBV14	TRBJ2-1	NA	once	TGTGCCAGCAGCCACCGAACTAGTGGTTCCTACAATGAGCAGTTCTTC	CASSHRTSGSYNEQFF
TRBV29-1	TRBJ2-3	NA	few	TGCAGCGGGAGAGGACCTAGCACAGATACGCAGTATTTT	CSGRGPSTDTQYF
TRBV10-1	TRBJ2-5	NA	NA	TGCGCCAGCAGTGAGAGGGGCTCCTGGGAGACCCAGTACTTC	CASSERGSWETQYF
TRBV20-1	TRBJ1-4	TRBD1	NA	TGCAGTGCCAAGAGGTCACAGGGGGAGGAAAAACTGTTTTTT	CSAKRSQGEEKLFF
TRBV6-5	TRBJ2-3	TRBD1	NA	TGTGCCAGCAGGGATACAGGGGCGGGTACGCAGTATTTT	CASRDTGAGTQYF
TRBV18	TRBJ2-4	TRBD2	NA	TGTGCCAGCTCACCACCGAGAGGGGAGGGCAAAAACATTCAGTACTTC	CASSPPRGEGKNIQYF
TRBV7-9	TRBJ1-1	NA	NA	TGTGCCAGCAGCTTAACTGAAGCTTTCTTT	CASSLTEAFF
TRBV19	TRBJ2-1	NA	NA	TGTGCCAGTAGTATCGAGGCCTTGACGGTAAGCTCCTACAATGAGCAGTTCTTC	CASSIEALTVSSYNEQFF
TRBV4-1	TRBJ1-1	NA	NA	TGCGCCAGCAGCCCCAAGTCTAGGAGCACTGAAGCTTTCTTT	CASSPKSRSTEAFF
TRBV29-1	TRBJ2-5	TRBD2	NA	TGCAGCGTTAGCGGGGGACCACAAGAGACCCAGTACTTC	CSVSGGPQETQYF
TRBV12-3/TRBV12-4	TRBJ2-1	NA	NA	TGTGCCAGCAGTGACCGGGGGGCTGGATGGGAGCAGTTCTTC	CASSDRGAGWEQFF
TRBV9	TRBJ1-2	NA	NA	TGTGCCAGCAGCGACGGGTCGGGCACAATTATCTATGGCTACACCTTC	CASSDGSGTIIYGYTF
TRBV9	TRBJ1-1	NA	once	TGTGCCAGCAGCCCCTGGTGCTGGCACTTGAACACTGAAGCTTTCTTT	CASSPWCWHLNTEAFF
TRBV15	TRBJ1-1	NA	NA	TGTGCCACCAGCAGAGAGAGGACGGCAAATGAAGCTTTCTTT	CATSRERTANEAFF
TRBV3-1	TRBJ2-3	TRBD1	NA	TGTGCCAGCAGCCAAGAACGGACAGGAAGTAACACAGATACGCAGTATTTT	CASSQERTGSNTDTQYF
TRBV11-2	TRBJ2-7	TRBD1	NA	TGTGCCAGCAGCCCCGCTTTCGCAGGACAGGGGATGTACGAGCAGTACTTC	CASSPAFAGQGMYEQYF
TRBV20-1	TRBJ1-6	TRBD1	NA	TGCAGTGCTAGGGACAGGGTGGATTCACCCCTCCACTTT	CSARDRVDSPLHF
TRBV7-9	TRBJ1-1	TRBD1	NA	TGTGCCAGCTCCACAGGGGGCACCGCTGAAGCTTTCTTT	CASSTGGTAEAFF
TRBV20-1	TRBJ1-5	TRBD1	NA	TGCAGTGCTGGGACAGGGAGGTGGCATAGCAATCAGCCCCAGCATTTT	CSAGTGRWHSNQPQHF
TRBV3-1	TRBJ2-2	NA	NA	TGTGCCAGCAGCCAAGAGCGGGGTGGCACCGGGGAGCTGTTTTTT	CASSQERGGTGELFF
TRBV2	TRBJ1-5	NA	NA	TGTGCCAGCTGGAGTGGGCACGGCAATCAGCCCCAGCATTTT	CASWSGHGNQPQHF
TRBV28	TRBJ2-5	TRBD2	NA	TGTGCCAGCAGTTTACGGACTAGCGGGCGAAAAGAGACCCAGTACTTC	CASSLRTSGRKETQYF
TRBV7-6	TRBJ1-4	NA	NA	TGTGCCAGCAGCTCTCGGGAGATAGGTGAAAAACTGTTTTTT	CASSSREIGEKLFF
TRBV7-9	TRBJ1-2	TRBD1	NA	TGTGCCAGCAGCTCCGACAGGGTTGGCTACACCTTC	CASSSDRVGYTF
TRBV9	TRBJ1-5	TRBD1	NA	TGTGCCAGCAGCGAGAGGGACAGGGGCCAGCCCCAGCATTTT	CASSERDRGQPQHF
TRBV20-1	TRBJ2-7	NA	once	TGCAGTGCTACCCCAGGGGCCGGGACACCTACCTACGAGCAGTACTTC	CSATPGAGTPTYEQYF
TRBV9	TRBJ2-5	NA	NA	TGTGCCAGCAGCGGACTTGAAGAGACCCAGTACTTC	CASSGLEETQYF
TRBV27	TRBJ1-6	NA	NA	TGTGCCAGCAGAGAGGGGAGTTCACCCCTCCACTTT	CASREGSSPLHF
TRBV3-1	TRBJ2-5	NA	NA	TGTGCCAGCAGCATGGGAGGGGGGGGTCAAGAGACCCAGTACTTC	CASSMGGGGQETQYF
TRBV3-1	TRBJ2-5	NA	NA	TGTGCCAGCAGCCAAGAAGGGCTGCCGGGGGAGACCCAGTACTTC	CASSQEGLPGETQYF
TRBV4-1	TRBJ2-7	NA	NA	TGCGCCAGCAGCCAAGAACCGACCAAAAGGGGAGAGCAGTACTTC	CASSQEPTKRGEQYF
TRBV7-2	TRBJ1-6	NA	NA	TGTGCCAGCAGCTTAGCGGGAGGTCGACCCCTCCACTTT	CASSLAGGRPLHF
TRBV10-3	TRBJ2-1	TRBD1	NA	TGTGCCATCAGGCCGGGACAGACGTCCCATGAGCAGTTCTTC	CAIRPGQTSHEQFF
TRBV7-9	TRBJ1-4	NA	NA	TGTGCCAGCAGGGAAGGACACCTTAATGAAAAACTGTTTTTT	CASREGHLNEKLFF
TRBV29-1	TRBJ2-1	NA	NA	TGCAGCGTTGGTTTTTACAATGAGCAGTTCTTC	CSVGFYNEQFF
TRBV4-1	TRBJ2-7	TRBD2	NA	TGCGCCAGCAGCCAAGAGGGTAGCGGGGTAATAAGCTCCTACGAGCAGTACTTC	CASSQEGSGVISSYEQYF
TRBV9	TRBJ1-2	TRBD1	NA	TGTGCCAGCAGCGTAGGTCGGCAGGGGGTCTATGGCTACACCTTC	CASSVGRQGVYGYTF
TRBV18	TRBJ1-2	TRBD1	NA	TGTGCCAGCTCACCACTGGACCCAGGGGGATACTATGGCTACACCTTC	CASSPLDPGGYYGYTF
TRBV5-1	TRBJ1-1	NA	NA	TGCGCCAGCAGCTTGACCTTCACAGGGCGTAATGAAGCTTTCTTT	CASSLTFTGRNEAFF
TRBV20-1	TRBJ2-1	NA	once	TGCAGTGCTAGAGGCCTAGCTCGGGCTGAGCAGTTCTTC	CSARGLARAEQFF
TRBV3-1	TRBJ2-2	NA	NA	TGTGCCAGCAGCTCGAGCTCCGGGGAGCTGTTTTTT	CASSSSSGELFF
TRBV7-9	TRBJ1-2	NA	NA	TGTGCCAGCAGCTTAGCGGCAGTTTACAGTGTCTATGGCTACACCTTC	CASSLAAVYSVYGYTF
TRBV7-6	TRBJ2-5	NA	NA	TGTGCCAGCAGCTTTCCTCGAGGGCGGGCAATACAAGAGACCCAGTACTTC	CASSFPRGRAIQETQYF
TRBV5-1	TRBJ2-7	TRBD1	NA	TGCGCCAGCGGCCGGGACAGGGGCCCGAACGAGCAGTACTTC	CASGRDRGPNEQYF
TRBV29-1	TRBJ1-2	NA	NA	TGCAGCGTCCCTTTCTACAACTATGGCTACACCTTC	CSVPFYNYGYTF
TRBV7-9	TRBJ2-5	NA	NA	TGTGCCAGCAGCTTAGGAGGGACCAACCAAGAGACCCAGTACTTC	CASSLGGTNQETQYF
TRBV3-1	TRBJ2-5	TRBD1	NA	TGTGCCAGCAGCCAAGATGAGACAGGGGAAAACCAAGAGACCCAGTACTTC	CASSQDETGENQETQYF
TRBV12-3/TRBV12-4	TRBJ2-5	NA	NA	TGTGCCAGCAGTTTCCGGGGACGGAGGGAGACCCAGTACTTC	CASSFRGRRETQYF
TRBV14	TRBJ2-3	NA	NA	TGTGCCAGCAGCCAAGATGTTTTCGGCCGCACAGATACGCAGTATTTT	CASSQDVFGRTDTQYF
TRBV7-9	TRBJ2-3	NA	NA	TGTGCCAGCAGCCCCCCGAGCCAGATTGATACGCAGTATTTT	CASSPPSQIDTQYF
TRBV7-9	TRBJ2-5	TRBD1	NA	TGTGCCAGCAGCCTCGGAGGACAGGGGATGTCTGAGACCCAGTACTTC	CASSLGGQGMSETQYF
TRBV7-9	TRBJ2-5	NA	NA	TGTGCCAGCAGCTTAAGGGCTGGCGGAGAGACCCAGTACTTC	CASSLRAGGETQYF
TRBV7-2	TRBJ2-5	NA	NA	TGTGCCAGCAGCTTAAGGGGGAGTACGGCTGAGACCCAGTACTTC	CASSLRGSTAETQYF
TRBV5-4	TRBJ1-1	NA	NA	TGTGCCAGCAGCCCGGGGCGAGCGGACACTGAAGCTTTCTTT	CASSPGRADTEAFF
TRBV20-1	TRBJ2-4	TRBD2	NA	TGCAGTGCTAGGTCCGGGAGGGCCGAGTTTGCCAAAAACATTCAGTACTTC	CSARSGRAEFAKNIQYF
TRBV5-6	TRBJ1-1	TRBD1	NA	TGTGCCAGCAGCTTACAGGGGGAGTACACTGAAGCTTTCTTT	CASSLQGEYTEAFF